The 4 T cell receptor delta chains below all came from one sample that was sequenced in a study of γδ T cells in repeated Plasmodium falciparum infection. Vgamma9/Vdelta2+ and Vdelta2-negative gammadelta T cells were flow-sorted from PBMC for bulk sequencing. With CATT, TCRdb re-called clones from the multiplex PCR reads. Among roughly 50,000 delta-chain clones listed, 1.6% were seen once. Sequencing was performed on gamma-delta T cells from blood. Receptors originate from a pool of human donors (malaria-infected and uninfected, not separated).

Points on this clone: This probably arose from a read error, given a far larger clone one base away. The chain recombines TRDV2 with TRDJ1; 9 nucleotides match TRDD3. Because TCRdb records no J gene, it was assigned here through a match of the DNA to germline. Germline lookup yields CDR1 GEAIGNYY and CDR2 EKD. The CDR3 covers 17 residues. V shed 3 bases and J 0 bases; nucleotides not matched to a gene: 10. The DNA for the CDR3 is TGTGCCTGTGACTCGCTTACTGGGGGACCGTACACCGATAAACTCATCTTT. Translated, it gives CACDSLTGGPYTDKLIF.

This clone was recorded a few times. TCRdb's listed protein matches a much larger clone and diverges from this DNA's translation at residue 10, likely through a read error; the protein shown comes from the DNA. The genes are TRDV2 and TRDJ1; tentative D call: TRDD2 (6 bases). The J gene, missing from TCRdb, was assigned here through DNA to germline matching. This CDR3 spans 17 amino acids. Germline V lookup: CDR1 GEAIGNYY, CDR2 EKD. The V end was cut by 0 bases, the J end by 0 bases, with 16 bases between. CDR3 nucleotide sequence: TGTGCCTGTGACACCCTCCTACGTGGAGTGTACACCGATAAACTCATCTTT. Its protein product is CACDTLLRGVYTDKLIF.

This clone was counted between two and nine times. Translating this DNA gives a protein that differs at residue 8 from the TCRdb one, which belongs to a much larger clone; a read error is likely, and the protein shown is this translation. Other DNA sequences in the same sample also yield this CDR3. The chain links TRDV3 to TRDJ1; D is undetermined. V lost 0 bases and J lost 0, with 17 bases in between. Germline assignment: CDR1 TVYSNPD and CDR2 GDNSRS (reference sequence). The length of the CDR3 is 16 residues. CDR3 coding DNA: TGTGCCTTTAGGCACCTATCCAGGCAGTACACCGATAAACTCATCTTT. Translated: CAFRHLSRQYTDKLIF.

This clone was counted between two and nine times. The protein recorded in TCRdb matches a much larger clone and deviates from this DNA's translation at residue 7, suggesting a read error; the protein here is obtained by translating the DNA. The rearrangement links TRDV2 to TRDJ1; a weak D match, TRDD3 (5 bases). Assignment of the J gene here rests on matching the DNA to germline, because TCRdb gives none. Trimming took off 3 bases at V and 0 bases at J, with 19 bases between the two ends. Germline V CDR1 and CDR2: GEAIGNYY, EKD. The CDR3 is 17 amino acids. The CDR3 sequence: CACDSLRAGGHTDKLIF. CDR3 bases: TGTGCCTGTGACTCCCTGCGAGCGGGGGGGCACACCGATAAACTCATCTTT.